These 18 T cell receptor beta chains share one sample of origin, sequenced in a study of blood T cells in healthy people across ages. Using a J-beta primer mix together with a sample-barcoded 5' primer, a second PCR was run for about 6 to 11 cycles. TCRdb fed the 5' RACE reads into MiXCR, producing one record per CDR3 protein. Of about a million distinct CDR3 sequences listed, 40% to 60% are singletons. The specimen sequenced was blood. These receptors originate from a man aged 30-40 years in good health.

V usage is TRBV12-3 or TRBV12-4 and J usage is TRBJ2-7; D might be TRBD1 (5 bases). V was shortened by 2 bases and J by 0 bases, with 11 bases between the two germline ends. This CDR3 comprises 15 residues. The CDR3 DNA follows: TGTGCCAGCAGTTTACAGGGTCTAGGCTCCTACGAGCAGTACTTC. Translating gives CASSLQGLGSYEQYF.

This clonotype was seen only a few times. This rearrangement joins TRBV27 to TRBJ1-2, with D perhaps TRBD1 (6 bases). The CDR3 consists of 16 residues. CDR1 and CDR2 (germline): MNHEY, SMNVEV (reference sequence). Trimming left V 3 bases short and J 2 bases short, with 16 bases between. CDR3 amino acids: CASSFLSQGLNYGYTF. CDR3 bases: TGTGCCAGCAGTTTTCTATCTCAGGGGCTAAACTATGGCTACACCTTC.

This clonotype has only a few counts. The chain recombines TRBV29-1 with TRBJ2-6, with TRBD2 as a possible D gene (6 bases). Trimming left V 6 bases short and J 1 base short, with 10 bases between. The CDR3 length is 14 residues. Germline V gene sequence: CDR1 SQVTM, CDR2 ANQGSEA. The CDR3 nucleotides are TGCAGCGTGACCGGGACTTCTGGGGCCAACGTCCTGACTTTC. As protein: CSVTGTSGANVLTF.

This sequence joins TRBV4-1 and TRBJ1-2; a possible D gene is TRBD1 (6 bases). The ends were cut back, 1 base at V and 6 bases at J, with 12 bases in the middle. The germline gives CDR1 MGHRA, CDR2 YSYEKL. The CDR3 has 14 residues. This CDR3 reads CASSQVGTSNGYTF. The CDR3, as DNA: TGCGCCAGCAGCCAAGTAGGGACAAGTAATGGCTACACCTTC.

This chain joins TRBV5-1 and TRBJ1-4; D remains ambiguous. Germline values: CDR1 SGHRS, CDR2 YFSETQ. The CDR3 has 16 amino acids. The ends were cut back, 0 bases at V and 0 bases at J, with 9 bases in the middle. This CDR3 is CASSLAETATNEKLFF. The CDR3 DNA follows: TGCGCCAGCAGCTTGGCCGAGACGGCAACTAATGAAAAACTGTTTTTT.

In DNA, the CDR3 is TGCAGTGCTAATCCTAGCGGGGGGGCTAATGAGCAGTTCTTC. It encodes CSANPSGGANEQFF. The chain recombines TRBV20-1 with TRBJ2-1; 12 bases are shared with TRBD2. Germline assignment: CDR1 DFQATT and CDR2 SNEGSKA (reference sequence). The CDR3 consists of 14 residues. After removal of 4 bases from V and 7 bases from J, the junction contained 5 bases not matched to a gene.

J is TRBJ2-3 and V is TRBV20-1, with D unresolved. Germline V gene sequence: CDR1 DFQATT, CDR2 SNEGSKA (reference sequence). Deletions cut 3 bases from V and 1 base from J, with 8 bases between. The CDR3 is made up of 13 amino acids. The CDR3 bases are TGCAGTGCTAGGTGGTTGGGCACAGATACGCAGTATTTT. This sequence encodes CSARWLGTDTQYF.

The rearrangement uses TRBV6-1 and TRBJ1-2, with TRBD1 as a possible D gene (6 bases). CDR3 length: 12 residues. Germline V lookup: CDR1 MNHNS, CDR2 SASEGT. V was cut by 6 bases and J by 8 bases, with 13 bases left in between. The CDR3 nucleotides are TGTGCCAGCAGCGAACAGGGAGGCGGCTACACCTTC. This gives the protein CASSEQGGGYTF.

J is TRBJ2-5 and V is TRBV6-5, with D perhaps matching TRBD2 (7 bases). The germline V and J ends were trimmed by 6 bases and 3 bases, with 14 bases remaining between them. Germline values: CDR1 MNHEY, CDR2 SVGAGI. The CDR3 spans 14 residues. The CDR3 loop is CASREGGPKETQYF. CDR3 in DNA: TGTGCCAGCAGGGAGGGGGGGCCGAAAGAGACCCAGTACTTC.

The rearrangement uses TRBV7-2 and TRBJ1-5; no firm D call. The V gene lost 4 bases and the J gene lost 1 base, with 8 bases spanning the gap. CDR1 is SGHTA and CDR2 is FQGNSA in the germline V gene. The CDR3 extends over 14 amino acids. The CDR3 DNA reads TGTGCCAGCAGCTCGCGGACCAGCAATCAGCCCCAGCATTTT. Encoded protein: CASSSRTSNQPQHF.

The J gene is TRBJ2-6, the V gene TRBV7-8, with D perhaps assigned TRBD1 or TRBD2 (5 bases each). V was clipped by 2 bases and J by 1 base, with 15 bases between them. Germline CDR1 and CDR2: SGHVS and FQNEAQ. The CDR3 extends over 18 amino acids. The CDR3 spells CASSLWGDTRSGANVLTF. CDR3 in DNA: TGTGCCAGCAGCTTATGGGGCGATACTAGGTCTGGGGCCAACGTCCTGACTTTC.

The rearrangement joins TRBV5-4 to TRBJ2-7; 8 bases match TRBD1. The J call could be wrong; TRBJ2-5 is a better fit for the DNA end. Germline V gene data show CDR1 as SGHNT and CDR2 as YYREEE (reference sequence). The CDR3 extends over 16 amino acids. The CDR3 loop is CASSPGTGTFGETQYF. The CDR3 DNA follows: TGTGCCAGCAGCCCCGGGACAGGTACCTTTGGAGAGACCCAGTACTTC.

This clonotype occurred a few times. The chain recombines TRBV20-1 with TRBJ2-1; 8 nucleotides align to TRBD1. J was trimmed by 7 bases and V by 5 bases; bases with no gene match: 7. The CDR3 extends over 13 amino acids. Looked up from germline, CDR1 is DFQATT and CDR2 is SNEGSKA (reference sequence). CDR3 sequence (DNA): TGCAGTGCTCCAGGACAGGGATCTAATGAGCAGTTCTTC. It specifies CSAPGQGSNEQFF.

The chain employs TRBV7-9 and TRBJ1-2; 7 bases are a match to TRBD1. J gave up 10 bases and V 2 bases, and 7 bases lay outside the gene matches. The CDR3 has 13 residues. Looked up from germline, CDR1 is SEHNR and CDR2 is FQNEAQ (reference sequence). CDR3 in DNA: TGTGCCAGCAGCTTAACTACAGGGGTCGACTACACCTTC. It specifies CASSLTTGVDYTF.

The gene calls are TRBV4-1 and TRBJ1-1, with D unresolved. This CDR3 contains 12 residues. The V gene's germline CDR1 is MGHRA and CDR2 YSYEKL. V was clipped by 4 bases and J by 5 bases, with 8 bases between them. CDR3 amino acids: CASSPMGTEAFF. For the CDR3, the DNA is TGCGCCAGCAGCCCTATGGGGACTGAAGCTTTCTTT.

This clonotype was seen more than once but under ten times. The rearrangement joins TRBV18 to TRBJ1-3; 9 positions agree with TRBD1. The J segment lost 3 bases and the V segment lost 3 bases, leaving 3 bases of the junction unmatched. Germline values: CDR1 KGHSH, CDR2 LQKENI. The CDR3 is 15 amino acids. The chain's CDR3 is CASSPGTGSGNTIYF. CDR3 nucleotide sequence: TGTGCCAGCTCACCTGGGACAGGGAGTGGAAACACCATATATTTT.

The genes are TRBV7-9 and TRBJ1-2; 7 nucleotides align to TRBD1. Germline V gene sequence: CDR1 SEHNR, CDR2 FQNEAQ (reference sequence). Germline trimming cut 3 bases from V and 8 bases from J; bases unmatched to any gene: 12. This CDR3 is 15 amino acids long. CDR3 loop: CASSFGDRAIGGYTF. As DNA, the CDR3 is TGTGCCAGCAGCTTTGGAGACAGGGCCATAGGAGGCTACACCTTC.

Regarding this clonotype: A much larger clone differs from this one at a single base, so this may be a read error. The gene calls are TRBV7-9 and TRBJ1-4, with 8 positions matching TRBD1. Germline V CDR1 and CDR2: SEHNR, FQNEAQ (reference sequence). CDR3 length: 16 amino acids. Written as DNA, the CDR3 is TGTGGCAGCAGCTTTGACAGGGGTGGTACTAATGAAAAACTGTTTTTT. Amino acids: CGSSFDRGGTNEKLFF.